The entry below gives a single T cell receptor beta chain sequence along with its context. The source of the sample is a study of blood T cell repertoires in COVID-19. For the study at large: Acute and convalescent COVID-19 specimens originated in the United States, Italy and Spain.

Profiling relied on immunoSEQ multiplex PCR, and the TCRdb table lists in-frame clones only, not all of them. The sample shows around 140,000 clones, roughly 80% of them seen only once. Germline lookup yields CDR1 SGDLS and CDR2 YYNGEE. This CDR3 contains 15 residues. Losses at the gene ends were 5 bases for V and 5 bases for J; bases not matched to a gene: 11. Sequencing input: PBMCs or T cells enriched from blood (not recorded which). This chain uses TRBV9 with TRBJ2-7; 9 positions match TRBD1. This clonotype was sampled from a man in his forties or fifties with acute COVID-19. The CDR3: CASSRGDREFDEQYF. The CDR3, as DNA: TGTGCCAGCAGTCGGGGGGACAGGGAATTCGACGAGCAGTACTTC.